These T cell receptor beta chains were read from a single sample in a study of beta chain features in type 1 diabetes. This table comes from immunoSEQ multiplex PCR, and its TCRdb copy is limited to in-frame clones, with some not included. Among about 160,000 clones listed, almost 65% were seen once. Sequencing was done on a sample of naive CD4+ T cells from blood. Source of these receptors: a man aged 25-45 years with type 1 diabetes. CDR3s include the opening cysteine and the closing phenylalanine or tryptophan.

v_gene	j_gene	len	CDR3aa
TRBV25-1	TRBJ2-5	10	CASSRETQYF
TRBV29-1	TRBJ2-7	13	CSVDRTGRGEQYF
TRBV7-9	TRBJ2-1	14	CASSLTQGAYEQFF
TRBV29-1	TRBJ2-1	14	CSVEASGGGNEQFF
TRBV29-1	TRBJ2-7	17	CSVEADRTSGTSYEQYF
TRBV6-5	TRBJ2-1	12	CASRALYNEQFF
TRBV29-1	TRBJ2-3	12	CSASQGPGTQYF
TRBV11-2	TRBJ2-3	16	CASSLMAGGRTDTQYF
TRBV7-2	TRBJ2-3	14	CASSLIPSTDTQYF
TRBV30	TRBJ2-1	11	CAWSLIGEQFF
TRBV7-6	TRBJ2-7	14	CASSLDVGRYEQYF
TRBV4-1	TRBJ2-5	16	CASSQESAAGWETQYF
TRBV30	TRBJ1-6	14	CAWSLTAYNSPLHF
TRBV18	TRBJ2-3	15	CASSPPGLSTDTQYF
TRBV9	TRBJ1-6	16	CASSAEPRGLDSPLHF
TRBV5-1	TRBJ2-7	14	CASSLEGQGYEQYF
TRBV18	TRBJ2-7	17	CASSLSPGTGGSYEQYF
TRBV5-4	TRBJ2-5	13	CASSLEDGETQYF
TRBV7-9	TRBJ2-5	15	CASSPGQGLQETQYF
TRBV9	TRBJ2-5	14	CASSVYPHQETQYF
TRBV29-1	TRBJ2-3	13	CSVRGQGTDTQYF
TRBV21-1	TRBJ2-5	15	CASSKGGNRQETQYF
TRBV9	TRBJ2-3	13	CASSATGTDTQYF